These T cell receptor beta chains were read from a single sample in a study of CD8 T cells in ankylosing spondylitis. A single record per CDR3 protein comes from TCRdb applying MiXCR to the 5' RACE reads. The sample records 200,000 to 250,000 distinct CDR3 sequences, 7% to 8% being singletons. Sequencing was performed on blood, either unsorted or a sorted T cell fraction (not recorded which). These receptors were obtained from a male donor with ankylosing spondylitis. Both conserved end residues are part of each CDR3. Fields, in order: D gene, V gene, J gene, clone size, CDR3 DNA, CDR3 protein. D genes are given only for firm matches. Not all rows give a size; the values are once, few, many and, for expanded clones, a class.

>.|TRBV29-1|TRBJ2-7|.
TGCAGCGTTGAGGGACTGGAAACGAGGGAGCAGTACTTC
CSVEGLETREQYF
>.|TRBV28|TRBJ1-5|.
TGTGCCAGCAGTTTATTGGGGTACGGTCAGCCCCAGCATTTT
CASSLLGYGQPQHF
>.|TRBV5-1|TRBJ2-1|.
TGCGCCAGCAGCTATGGGGGAGGTTTGGATGAGCAGTTCTTC
CASSYGGGLDEQFF
>TRBD1|TRBV7-9|TRBJ1-2|many
TGTGCCAGCAGCCCAACGACAGGGATGGTCTCGGGTGGCTACACCTTC
CASSPTTGMVSGGYTF
>.|TRBV12-3/TRBV12-4|TRBJ1-1|many
TGTGCCAGCAGTTTGGGCAGGAACACTTTCACTGAAGCTTTCTTT
CASSLGRNTFTEAFF
>.|TRBV28|TRBJ1-5|medium-sized
TGTGCCAGCAGTTTAATTGGGGGAAACTCTCAGCCCCAGCATTTT
CASSLIGGNSQPQHF
>.|TRBV9|TRBJ2-7|many
TGTGCCAGCAGCCCCCGGGGGGCACCCTACGAGCAGTACTTC
CASSPRGAPYEQYF
>.|TRBV27|TRBJ1-1|many
TGTGCCAGCAGTCCTTGGCAGAACACTGAAGCTTTCTTT
CASSPWQNTEAFF
>.|TRBV12-3/TRBV12-4|TRBJ1-1|.
TGTGCCAGCAGTTTATCCCCGCTCATGAACACTGAAGCTTTCTTT
CASSLSPLMNTEAFF
>TRBD1|TRBV20-1|TRBJ1-5|many
TGCAGTGCTCTTAACAGGGGGCACGAGGATCAGCCCCAGCATTTT
CSALNRGHEDQPQHF
>TRBD2|TRBV27|TRBJ2-7|.
TGTGCCAGCAGTTTTAGCGGGGGGGTCTACGAGCAGTACTTC
CASSFSGGVYEQYF
>.|TRBV4-3|TRBJ1-1|many
TGCGCCAGCAGCCCGACGGGCTCTGGGACTGAAGCTTTCTTT
CASSPTGSGTEAFF
>.|TRBV7-9|TRBJ2-7|many
TGTGCCAGCTTAGGGGGTATCAACGAGCAGTACTTC
CASLGGINEQYF
>.|TRBV27|TRBJ2-3|few
TGTGCCAGCAGTTTCCGGGACGACCCTTTCACAGATACGCAGTATTTT
CASSFRDDPFTDTQYF
>.|TRBV9|TRBJ2-7|many
TGTGCCAGCAGCCGGACAGACTCCTACGAGCAGTACTTC
CASSRTDSYEQYF
>.|TRBV10-3|TRBJ2-1|.
TGTGCCATCAGTGAGTCTATCGGGAGTGAGCAGTTCTTC
CAISESIGSEQFF
>.|TRBV20-1|TRBJ2-7|few
TGCAGTGCTACAGGGGATGAGCAGTACTTC
CSATGDEQYF
>.|TRBV4-1|TRBJ2-4|few
TGCGCCAGCAGCCGGACTTTTCATATGGCCAAAAACATTCAGTACTTC
CASSRTFHMAKNIQYF
>.|TRBV9|TRBJ1-1|many
TGTGCCAGCAGCGCCTCCAGAAGGGGCACTGAAGCTTTCTTT
CASSASRRGTEAFF
>.|TRBV6-2/TRBV6-3|TRBJ2-6|few
TGTGCCACCGTACAGGACTCTGGGGCCAACGTCCTGACTTTC
CATVQDSGANVLTF
>.|TRBV30|TRBJ1-4|.
TGTGCCTGGAGTGTACTAGGGGTAAAACTGTTTTTT
CAWSVLGVKLFF
>TRBD2|TRBV15|TRBJ2-3|.
TGTGCCACCAGCAGAGATCCAGGACTAGCGGGGGCAGATACGCAGTATTTT
CATSRDPGLAGADTQYF
>.|TRBV27|TRBJ2-7|few
TGTGCCAGCAGTTTAGGGAAGTCCTACGAGCAGTACTTC
CASSLGKSYEQYF
>TRBD2|TRBV7-9|TRBJ2-3|many
TGTGCCAGCAGCTTGGGACTAGCGGGGGCCCACACAGATACGCAGTATTTT
CASSLGLAGAHTDTQYF